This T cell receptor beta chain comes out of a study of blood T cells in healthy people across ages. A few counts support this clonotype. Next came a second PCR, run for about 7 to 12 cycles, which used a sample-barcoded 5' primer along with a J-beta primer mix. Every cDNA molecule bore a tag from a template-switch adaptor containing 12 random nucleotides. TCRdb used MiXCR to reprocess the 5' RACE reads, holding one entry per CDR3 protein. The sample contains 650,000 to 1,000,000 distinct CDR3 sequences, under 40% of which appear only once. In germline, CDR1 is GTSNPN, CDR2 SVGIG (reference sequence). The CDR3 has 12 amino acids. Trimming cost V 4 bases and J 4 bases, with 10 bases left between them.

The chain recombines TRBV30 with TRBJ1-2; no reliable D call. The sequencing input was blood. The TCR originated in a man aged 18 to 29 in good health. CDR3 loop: CAWTRRIYGYTF. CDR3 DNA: TGTGCCTGGACCCGACGGATCTATGGCTACACCTTC.